Sequencing of this T cell receptor (beta chain) was carried out in a study of OX40 agonist ivuxolimab in advanced cancers. In the study overall: Partial responses were seen in three patients, one with hepatocellular carcinoma and two with cutaneous melanoma.

The study's findings and limits: Circulating CD4+ and CD8+ T cells showed clonal expansion by week 6 at 0.1 to 3.0 mg/kg. Expanded clones belonging to CD8+ T cells outnumbered, on average, those of CD4+.

Note on this clone: Its antigen is as yet unknown.

The CDR3 covers 15 residues. Germline loops: CDR1 MNHNY, CDR2 SVGAGI (reference sequence). Unmatched junction bases numbered 8, after V lost 4 bases and J lost 7 bases. TCRdb's copy holds only in-frame clones and misses some; the assay was immunoSEQ multiplex PCR. The sample holds about 43,000 clones, 70% to 90% seen once. The sequence derives from an adult with an advanced solid tumor such as melanoma, head and neck, liver or kidney cancer. The chain recombines TRBV6-6 with TRBJ2-1, with TRBD2 matching over 9 bases. Sequenced here: CD4+ or CD8+ T cells sorted from blood, sampled in a trial of the OX40 agonist ivuxolimab. This CDR3 is CASSSSGMIRNEQFF. The CDR3 DNA reads TGTGCCAGCAGTTCTAGCGGGATGATCCGTAATGAGCAGTTCTTC.